This T cell receptor beta chain was obtained from a study of a mutant IDH1 vaccine in newly diagnosed glioma. Looking at the study overall: The therapy given earlier, which was standard therapy, consisted of radiotherapy, temozolomide, or both, and most of the patients received both. Study-level findings and limits: Most patients, approximately 93%, showed vaccine-induced immune responses.

Only in-frame clones appear in the TCRdb table, and some are missing; sequencing was by immunoSEQ multiplex PCR. This table holds tens of thousands of clones, almost 85% found once. V lost 6 bases, J lost 8 bases, and 11 bases lay in between. CDR3 length equals 11 residues. The germline gives CDR1 MNHEY, CDR2 SVGAGI. As to this clone: Its specificity is not known.

Time point denoted: baseline, week 1 (first vaccination visit). Treatment reported: pre-vaccination baseline after standard-of-care therapy. This sequence originates from a man in his forties with glioma. Some clones in this sample may be carry-over from other donors' samples. The chain couples TRBV6-5 to TRBJ2-7; tentative D call: TRBD1 (5 bases). The sample in question was PBMCs, obtained from a glioma patient treated with radiotherapy, temozolomide or both. The CDR3 DNA follows: TGTGCCAGCAGGCAGGGTGGGCAGCAGTACTTC. It is translated as CASRQGGQQYF.